These T cell receptor beta chains were read from a single sample in a study of cytomegalovirus exposure and HLA in healthy donors. Clones were read by immunoSEQ multiplex PCR, and TCRdb kept only the in-frame ones, dropping some. The profile shows some 88,000 clones, 65% to 80% of them singletons. The sample was PBMCs. These receptors originate from a woman aged 18 to 35 in good health and CMV-seropositive. The CDR3 runs from the conserved cysteine through the conserved F or W. The size entry is marked missing in some rows and otherwise reads once, few, many or a size class.

once 14 TRBJ2-1 TRBV5-4 CASSPAGQYNEQFF
few 18 TRBJ2-6 TRBV5-4 CASSLGGTGMAGANVLTF
NA 12 TRBJ2-2 TRBV27 CASSPGTGELFF
NA 16 TRBJ2-7 TRBV30 CAWSVRRGTLSYEQYF
NA 17 TRBJ1-4 TRBV28 CASSFDRTQGGKEKLFF
few 13 TRBJ2-7 TRBV6-1 CASSEVRSYEQYF
NA 13 TRBJ2-2 TRBV2 CASGTTDTGELFF
NA 15 TRBJ1-2 TRBV7-9 CASSRKGQGTNGYTF
few 14 TRBJ2-3 TRBV6-4 CASSGTSGADTQYF
many 14 TRBJ1-1 TRBV7-6 CASSIRTDNTEAFF
NA 15 TRBJ2-3 TRBV5-8 CASSFPLGPTDTQYF
NA 16 TRBJ2-3 TRBV4-3 CASSPGRGAYTDTQYF
NA 15 TRBJ1-6 TRBV7-8 CASSLVRGDNSPLHF
NA 16 TRBJ2-2 TRBV7-9 CASSPGLSGNTGELFF
NA 13 TRBJ2-5 TRBV7-9 CAMGAGDQETQYF
few 12 TRBJ2-1 TRBV29-1 CSVGTGDNEQFF
NA 14 TRBJ1-3 TRBV19 CASSTRTGGNTIYF
once 13 TRBJ2-7 TRBV27 CASSLAIHYEQYF
NA 13 TRBJ1-1 TRBV15 CATSLTGVTEAFF
NA 12 TRBJ2-3 TRBV6-6 CASSQLTDTQYF
NA 13 TRBJ1-1 TRBV10-3 CATGPTMNTEAFF
NA 19 TRBJ1-6 TRBV7-8 CASSLSRDTTTSYNSPLHF
NA 14 TRBJ1-5 TRBV28 CASSLTGKGQPQHF
NA 11 TRBJ2-7 TRBV15 CATSRGNEQYF
NA 14 TRBJ2-5 TRBV6-5 CASSAPGGIETQYF
NA 13 TRBJ2-2 TRBV7-2 CASSLGLGGELFF
few 17 TRBJ2-2 TRBV25-1 CASSDPGQALNTGELFF
NA 16 TRBJ1-6 TRBV5-1 CASSGLAGGYNSPLHF
few 17 TRBJ1-1 TRBV7-9 CASSLLGRLVVNTEAFF
once 15 TRBJ2-3 TRBV9 CASSVGAGAADTQYF
NA 15 TRBJ2-1 TRBV6-6 CASSYSSGEGNEQFF
NA 15 TRBJ2-3 TRBV2 CASSEVAVTTDTQYF
NA 14 TRBJ2-7 TRBV7-7 CASTSTASSYEQYF
once 13 TRBJ1-1 TRBV6-5 CASSRGGSTEAFF
few 14 TRBJ2-7 TRBV4-3 CASSRGLDHYEQYF
NA 10 TRBJ2-7 TRBV19 CASPLGASRF
NA 17 TRBJ2-1 TRBV5-1 CASSSPWTSGSGYEQFF
few 13 TRBJ1-3 TRBV19 CASIHSSGNTIYF
NA 19 TRBJ2-4 TRBV19 CASSTLAGPTMLAKNIQYF
NA 16 TRBJ2-7 TRBV19 CASSIGGLAGTYEQYF
NA 14 TRBJ2-3 TRBV7-2 CASSFGGGTDTQYF
NA 16 TRBJ2-1 TRBV4-3 CASSLRVPAPYNEQFF
few 16 TRBJ1-2 TRBV7-9 CASSPVGGPRETGYTF
NA 15 TRBJ2-1 TRBV4-2 CASSPTQGNFNEQFF
NA 15 TRBJ2-2 TRBV7-6 CASRLTGGNTGELFF
few 14 TRBJ1-1 TRBV19 CASSWDRLNTEAFF
NA 15 TRBJ2-3 TRBV2 CASSETGGSTDTQYF
NA 13 TRBJ1-5 TRBV5-1 CASSLGSNRPQHF
few 14 TRBJ1-2 TRBV4-1 CASSRYLEDYGYTF
NA 14 TRBJ2-7 TRBV25-1 CASQAVGPAGEQYF
NA 19 TRBJ2-2 TRBV15 CATSAPFGLAGVRTGELFF
few 15 TRBJ2-7 TRBV5-4 CASSLGQGTLYEQYF
NA 15 TRBJ1-4 TRBV7-9 CASSPDRKEYEKLFF
NA 13 TRBJ2-5 TRBV29-1 CSAGQGAVKTQYF
NA 15 TRBJ2-1 TRBV10-3 CAISDQSNHRVEQFF
NA 14 TRBJ1-1 TRBV28 CASSLQGLNTEAFF
NA 17 TRBJ1-5 TRBV19 CASSWGQGRRGNQPQHF
NA 16 TRBJ1-5 TRBV28 CASSFPLGWGPEPQHF
few 15 TRBJ2-1 TRBV6-4 CASSDQSSGGVEQFF
NA 13 TRBJ1-5 TRBV19 CASSIGGGQPQHF